Listed below are T cell receptor beta chains from one sample, sequenced in a study of T-cell reconstitution after alpha-beta-depleted transplantation in children. TCRdb processed the PCR reads anew with MiXCR; each CDR3 protein has one entry. The table shows 200,000 to 300,000 distinct CDR3 sequences, with more than 10% occurring only once. The material was PBMCs from the stem cell graft donor, obtained from the stem cell graft. The receptors here all came from a human donor who donated a stem cell graft to a child with acute lymphoblastic leukemia. CDR3s include the opening cysteine and the closing phenylalanine or tryptophan. D genes are given only for firm matches. Not all rows give a size; the values are once, few, many and, for expanded clones, a class.

V	J	size	length	D	CDR3	DNA
TRBV25-1	TRBJ2-7	many	11	.	CASSEGYEQYF	TGTGCCAGCAGTGAGGGGTACGAGCAGTACTTC
TRBV29-1	TRBJ2-7	many	14	.	CSVVQPGGGYEQYF	TGCAGCGTTGTACAGCCCGGAGGAGGCTACGAGCAGTACTTC
TRBV6-1	TRBJ2-7	.	15	.	CASSEAEGAHYEQYF	TGTGCCAGCAGTGAAGCGGAAGGGGCTCACTACGAGCAGTACTTC
TRBV5-6	TRBJ2-7	many	16	TRBD2	CASSFIGTRQRGEQYF	TGTGCCAGCAGTTTTATAGGGACCCGCCAGCGGGGCGAGCAGTACTTC
TRBV25-1	TRBJ2-1	many	13	.	CASRGYGMNEQFF	TGTGCCAGCAGGGGGTATGGGATGAATGAGCAGTTCTTC
TRBV19	TRBJ1-1	.	18	.	CASSPYLRLTEGISEAFF	TGTGCCAGTAGTCCCTACCTCAGGTTAACTGAGGGTATTTCTGAAGCTTTCTTT
TRBV27	TRBJ1-3	.	14	TRBD1	CASRLTGSGNTIYF	TGTGCCAGCAGATTGACAGGGAGTGGAAACACCATATATTTT
TRBV6-2/TRBV6-3	TRBJ2-3	few	14	.	CASSWVRSTDTQYF	TGTGCCAGCAGTTGGGTACGGAGCACAGATACGCAGTATTTT
TRBV29-1	TRBJ2-3	many	12	.	CSVGLRTDTQYF	TGCAGCGTCGGACTACGCACAGATACGCAGTATTTT
TRBV12-3/TRBV12-4	TRBJ1-3	many	14	TRBD1	CASSLKTGASPIYF	TGTGCCAGCAGTCTAAAGACAGGGGCTAGTCCCATATATTTT
TRBV6-2/TRBV6-3	TRBJ1-4	many	13	.	CASSSGTKEKLFF	TGTGCCAGCAGTTCCGGGACAAAGGAAAAACTGTTTTTT
TRBV28	TRBJ1-3	many	15	.	CASSFREISGNTIYF	TGTGCCAGCAGTTTTAGAGAAATCTCTGGAAACACCATATATTTT
TRBV15	TRBJ2-2	many	16	TRBD2	CATSREGLAGTGELFF	TGTGCCACCAGCAGAGAAGGCCTAGCGGGAACCGGGGAGCTGTTTTTT
TRBV12-3/TRBV12-4	TRBJ2-7	many	17	TRBD2	CASSLADTGTSVYEQYF	TGTGCCAGCAGTTTAGCGGATACCGGGACTAGCGTTTACGAGCAGTACTTC
TRBV7-9	TRBJ2-1	many	14	.	CASSLMTPGNEQFF	TGTGCCAGCAGCTTAATGACTCCGGGGAATGAGCAGTTCTTC
TRBV11-2	TRBJ2-2	.	15	.	CASSLTGPPGGELFF	TGTGCCAGCAGCTTAACGGGACCCCCGGGCGGGGAGCTGTTTTTT
TRBV5-6	TRBJ1-5	many	16	.	CASSEGGASSQGPQHF	TGTGCCAGCTCCGAGGGGGGGGCCTCCTCCCAGGGGCCCCAGCATTTT
TRBV10-3	TRBJ1-3	many	13	TRBD1	CAINRGGGNTIYF	TGTGCCATCAACAGGGGGGGTGGAAACACCATATATTTT
TRBV6-1	TRBJ1-6	many	15	TRBD1	CASREGARRNSPLHF	TGTGCCAGCAGGGAGGGGGCGAGGAGGAATTCACCCCTCCACTTT
TRBV6-2/TRBV6-3	TRBJ2-2	.	16	.	CASSYEARPGGGELFF	TGTGCCAGCAGTTACGAGGCCAGGCCGGGCGGCGGGGAGCTGTTTTTT
TRBV10-3	TRBJ2-1	.	14	.	CAIRADSFNNEQFF	TGTGCCATCAGGGCTGACAGTTTTAACAATGAGCAGTTCTTC
TRBV24-1	TRBJ1-5	many	12	.	CATSGTDQPQHF	TGTGCCACCAGTGGGACGGACCAGCCCCAGCATTTT
TRBV12-3/TRBV12-4	TRBJ2-7	many	14	.	CASSGLGSSYEQYF	TGTGCCAGCAGTGGGCTCGGCTCCTCCTACGAGCAGTACTTC
TRBV27	TRBJ1-2	many	12	.	CASSSGIHGYTF	TGTGCCAGCAGTTCGGGGATCCATGGCTACACCTTC
TRBV4-2	TRBJ1-2	many	17	.	CASSTRVGQTHFVGYTF	TGTGCCAGCAGCACTCGAGTAGGGCAGACACACTTTGTGGGCTACACCTTC
TRBV12-3/TRBV12-4	TRBJ2-3	many	12	.	CASSSLAGGLYF	TGTGCCAGCAGTTCGCTGGCTGGGGGGCTGTATTTT
TRBV9	TRBJ2-1	many	14	.	CASSAQTGYNEQFF	TGTGCCAGCAGCGCACAAACGGGGTACAATGAGCAGTTCTTC
TRBV20-1	TRBJ2-1	few	15	TRBD2	CSAPRRDYYYNEQFF	TGCAGTGCTCCCCGGAGGGACTATTATTACAATGAGCAGTTCTTC
TRBV28	TRBJ2-3	many	15	.	CASSWGAGNTDTQYF	TGTGCCAGCAGTTGGGGGGCGGGAAACACAGATACGCAGTATTTT
TRBV6-5	TRBJ2-1	many	15	.	CASSYGGAPYNEQFF	TGTGCCAGCAGTTACGGCGGGGCCCCCTACAATGAGCAGTTCTTC
TRBV9	TRBJ1-1	few	15	.	CASSPRDSGNTEAFF	TGTGCCAGCAGCCCTCGGGACTCTGGGAACACTGAAGCTTTCTTT
TRBV9	TRBJ1-1	many	14	.	CASSAMEGVTEAFF	TGTGCCAGCAGCGCGATGGAGGGGGTCACTGAAGCTTTCTTT
TRBV12-3/TRBV12-4	TRBJ1-5	many	15	.	CASSLVSQINQPQHF	TGTGCCAGCAGTTTAGTATCACAGATCAATCAGCCCCAGCATTTT
TRBV5-1	TRBJ2-6	.	17	.	CASSLAPGGLGANVLTF	TGCGCCAGCAGCTTGGCCCCAGGGGGACTTGGGGCCAACGTCCTGACTTTC
TRBV5-1	TRBJ2-7	many	13	.	CASSLPPLGEQYF	TGCGCCAGCAGCTTGCCCCCTCTCGGCGAGCAGTACTTC
TRBV28	TRBJ2-3	many	14	TRBD2	CASRGGTSGDTQYF	TGTGCCAGCCGGGGGGGGACTAGCGGGGATACGCAGTATTTT
TRBV20-1	TRBJ1-1	.	14	TRBD1	CSATGGRINTEAFF	TGCAGTGCTACAGGGGGGAGGATTAACACTGAAGCTTTCTTT